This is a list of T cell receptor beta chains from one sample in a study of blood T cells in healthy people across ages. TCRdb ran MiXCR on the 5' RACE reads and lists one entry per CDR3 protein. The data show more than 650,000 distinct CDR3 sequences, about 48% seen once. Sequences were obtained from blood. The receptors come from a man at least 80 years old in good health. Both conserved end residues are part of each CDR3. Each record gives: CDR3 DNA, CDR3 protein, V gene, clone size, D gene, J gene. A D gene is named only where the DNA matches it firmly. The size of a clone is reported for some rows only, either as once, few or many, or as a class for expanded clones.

DNA: TGTGCCAGCAGACCAACAGGGAACTCCTACGAGCAGTACTTC
CDR3: CASRPTGNSYEQYF
V: TRBV28
size: NA
D: NA
J: TRBJ2-7

DNA: TGTGCCAGCAGCCCGGGACAGGGGCGCCTTGGTCACTATGGCTACACCTTC
CDR3: CASSPGQGRLGHYGYTF
V: TRBV9
size: NA
D: TRBD1
J: TRBJ1-2

DNA: TGTGCCAGCAGGGAGGGAGCCTACGAGCAGTACTTC
CDR3: CASREGAYEQYF
V: TRBV25-1
size: once
D: NA
J: TRBJ2-7

DNA: TGTGCCAGCACTGAGCGGATGTACCAAGAGACCCAGTACTTC
CDR3: CASTERMYQETQYF
V: TRBV2
size: few
D: NA
J: TRBJ2-5

DNA: TGTGCCAGCAGTCCCCGAGGCGGGGGCGATGGCAGAGACGCGTATTTT
CDR3: CASSPRGGGDGRDAYF
V: TRBV12-3/TRBV12-4
size: NA
D: NA
J: TRBJ2-3

DNA: TGTGCCAGCAGCTTAGTGGGGGGGTTCATTCAGTACTTC
CDR3: CASSLVGGFIQYF
V: TRBV11-2
size: NA
D: TRBD2
J: TRBJ2-4

DNA: TGTGCCAGCTCTGGGGGACAGGGGGGCACTGAAGCTTTCTTT
CDR3: CASSGGQGGTEAFF
V: TRBV18
size: NA
D: TRBD1
J: TRBJ1-1

DNA: TGCAGTGCTAGCGACAACAATGAGCAGTTCTTC
CDR3: CSASDNNEQFF
V: TRBV20-1
size: few
D: NA
J: TRBJ2-1

DNA: TGTGCCAGCAGTGAGAGCGGGATTGGTACAGATACGCAGTATTTT
CDR3: CASSESGIGTDTQYF
V: TRBV2
size: NA
D: TRBD2
J: TRBJ2-3

DNA: TGCGCCAGCAGCCAAGATCTTGCGGGAAGTCACACAGATACGCAGTATTTT
CDR3: CASSQDLAGSHTDTQYF
V: TRBV4-1
size: many
D: NA
J: TRBJ2-3

DNA: TGTGCCAGCAGCCACCGGGATGTGGGAGGCTACATTCAGTACTTC
CDR3: CASSHRDVGGYIQYF
V: TRBV6-5
size: NA
D: NA
J: TRBJ2-4

DNA: TGTGCCAGCAGGCCAGGACTAGTCGCCGAGCAGTACTTC
CDR3: CASRPGLVAEQYF
V: TRBV12-1
size: NA
D: NA
J: TRBJ2-7

DNA: TGTGCCACCAGCAGATACCGGGACAGGAATGAAAAACTGTTTTTT
CDR3: CATSRYRDRNEKLFF
V: TRBV15
size: NA
D: TRBD1
J: TRBJ1-4

DNA: TGCAGTGCTACAAGACTAGCGGGAAACACCGGGGAGCTGTTTTTT
CDR3: CSATRLAGNTGELFF
V: TRBV20-1
size: NA
D: TRBD2
J: TRBJ2-2

DNA: TGTGCCAGCAGGCGTCTAACGGGACGTCACGAGCAGTACTTC
CDR3: CASRRLTGRHEQYF
V: TRBV11-2
size: few
D: NA
J: TRBJ2-7

DNA: TGTGCCAGCAGCTTGAGGGACAGCCTTTGGTTCTTC
CDR3: CASSLRDSLWFF
V: TRBV5-6
size: NA
D: TRBD1
J: TRBJ2-1

DNA: TGTGCCAGCAGTTTATGGGAGGGGGGACCAGCCAAAAACATTCAGTACTTC
CDR3: CASSLWEGGPAKNIQYF
V: TRBV28
size: NA
D: NA
J: TRBJ2-4

DNA: TGTGCCAGTAGTATTAGTCTGGACAGGGACTACGAGCAGTACTTC
CDR3: CASSISLDRDYEQYF
V: TRBV19
size: once
D: TRBD1
J: TRBJ2-7

DNA: TGTGCCAGCAGCTACCAGGGGGAGGGCACTGAAGCTTTCTTT
CDR3: CASSYQGEGTEAFF
V: TRBV7-9
size: NA
D: TRBD1
J: TRBJ1-1

DNA: TGTGCCAGCAGCTCCCCAGCGGGAGTTGGCTACAATGAGCAGTTCTTC
CDR3: CASSSPAGVGYNEQFF
V: TRBV7-2
size: few
D: TRBD2
J: TRBJ2-1

DNA: TGTGCCAGCAGTTACATCGGGACAGGGTTCGCTGAAGCTTTCTTT
CDR3: CASSYIGTGFAEAFF
V: TRBV6-5
size: once
D: TRBD1
J: TRBJ1-1

DNA: TGTGCCAGCAGCTTAGGGTCGGGACAAGCCAATCAGCCCCAGCATTTT
CDR3: CASSLGSGQANQPQHF
V: TRBV7-2
size: few
D: NA
J: TRBJ1-5

DNA: TGTGCCAGCAGTTTACTCTTAGTGGGGAGGGACAGAGACGCGTATTTT
CDR3: CASSLLLVGRDRDAYF
V: TRBV28
size: NA
D: NA
J: TRBJ2-3

DNA: TGCGCCAGCAGCGAGGGGACTAGCGGGGGGAGATACGCGTATTTT
CDR3: CASSEGTSGGRYAYF
V: TRBV10-1
size: few
D: TRBD2
J: TRBJ2-3

DNA: TGCGCCAGCAGCTTCTTAGCGGGAGCGGAGGGTGAGCAGTTCTTC
CDR3: CASSFLAGAEGEQFF
V: TRBV5-1
size: NA
D: TRBD2
J: TRBJ2-1

DNA: TGTGCCAGCAGCCTGCAGCTGGGGGCAGAGACCCAGTACTTC
CDR3: CASSLQLGAETQYF
V: TRBV3-1
size: NA
D: NA
J: TRBJ2-5

DNA: TGCGCCAGCCAGGGACGAGCGGGAGGCAAGGCCTACAATGAGCAGTTCTTC
CDR3: CASQGRAGGKAYNEQFF
V: TRBV5-1
size: few
D: TRBD2
J: TRBJ2-1

DNA: TGTGCCAGCAGCCAAGCCCGGGACAGGAACTATGGCTACACCTTC
CDR3: CASSQARDRNYGYTF
V: TRBV3-1
size: NA
D: TRBD1
J: TRBJ1-2

DNA: TGTGCCATCAGTGAAGACAGGGAGACAGATACGCAGTATTTT
CDR3: CAISEDRETDTQYF
V: TRBV10-3
size: NA
D: TRBD1
J: TRBJ2-3

DNA: TGTGCCAGCCGCTCTAGCGGGACTCACAATGAGCAGTTCTTC
CDR3: CASRSSGTHNEQFF
V: TRBV11-1
size: NA
D: TRBD2
J: TRBJ2-1

DNA: TGCAGCGTTGCCAGACAGGGGGCAAGCTACAATGAGCAGTTCTTC
CDR3: CSVARQGASYNEQFF
V: TRBV29-1
size: NA
D: TRBD1
J: TRBJ2-1

DNA: TGTGCCAGCACCCAGACAAGGACTAGAGGTCAAGAGACCCAGTACTTC
CDR3: CASTQTRTRGQETQYF
V: TRBV7-6
size: NA
D: TRBD2
J: TRBJ2-5

DNA: TGTGCCAGCAGCCAAGATTTGGGATCCTACGAGCAGTACTTC
CDR3: CASSQDLGSYEQYF
V: TRBV14
size: few
D: NA
J: TRBJ2-7

DNA: TGTGCCAGCAGCTTAGACAGGGATAATTCACCCCTCCACTTT
CDR3: CASSLDRDNSPLHF
V: TRBV7-2
size: NA
D: NA
J: TRBJ1-6

DNA: TGCAGCGAACTTGACCACGGGACAGAGAGCAATGAGCAGTTCTTC
CDR3: CSELDHGTESNEQFF
V: TRBV29-1
size: NA
D: TRBD1
J: TRBJ2-1

DNA: TGTGCCAGCAGATCTCTTCACCAACCGGGACAAGTCTACGAGCAGTACTTC
CDR3: CASRSLHQPGQVYEQYF
V: TRBV21-1
size: NA
D: NA
J: TRBJ2-7

DNA: TGTGCCAGCAGCCAAGTTAGAACGGCTTACAATGAGCAGTTCTTC
CDR3: CASSQVRTAYNEQFF
V: TRBV14
size: NA
D: NA
J: TRBJ2-1

DNA: TGTGCCAGCAGCTTGAAACCAGATGAGCAGTTCTTC
CDR3: CASSLKPDEQFF
V: TRBV7-8
size: NA
D: NA
J: TRBJ2-1

DNA: TGCAGCGTTCACATCAAGGGGGGCCCGCATTTTCAGTACTTC
CDR3: CSVHIKGGPHFQYF
V: TRBV29-1
size: many
D: NA
J: TRBJ2-4

DNA: TGCGCCAGCAGCTTGGGAGTAGGGGTCGAAGGCGAGCAGTACTTC
CDR3: CASSLGVGVEGEQYF
V: TRBV5-1
size: few
D: NA
J: TRBJ2-7

DNA: TGTGCCAGCAGCCCTGGACTAGCGGGCGTATACGCGTATTTT
CDR3: CASSPGLAGVYAYF
V: TRBV7-8
size: NA
D: TRBD2
J: TRBJ2-3

DNA: TGTGCCAGCAGCGTAGGGACAGGGATTGATACGCAGTATTTT
CDR3: CASSVGTGIDTQYF
V: TRBV28
size: NA
D: TRBD1
J: TRBJ2-3

DNA: TGTGCCAGCAGGTCCCTCGGGGCGAACTCCTACAATGAGCAGTACTTC
CDR3: CASRSLGANSYNEQYF
V: TRBV4-2
size: NA
D: NA
J: TRBJ2-7

DNA: TGTGCCACCTCCCGGCGGGGGGCCACCGGGGAGCTGTTTTTT
CDR3: CATSRRGATGELFF
V: TRBV24-1
size: NA
D: TRBD2
J: TRBJ2-2

DNA: TGCAGCGGGACCACAGGGGCCGGGGGCTACACCTTC
CDR3: CSGTTGAGGYTF
V: TRBV29-1
size: few
D: TRBD1
J: TRBJ1-2

DNA: TGTGCCAGCAGTCCCCGACGCGCGGACGCGAACACCGGGGAGCTGTTTTTT
CDR3: CASSPRRADANTGELFF
V: TRBV6-2/TRBV6-3
size: NA
D: NA
J: TRBJ2-2

DNA: TGTGCCAGCAGCCGTGGGACAGGGGGCAACACTGAAGCTTTCTTT
CDR3: CASSRGTGGNTEAFF
V: TRBV3-1
size: NA
D: TRBD1
J: TRBJ1-1

DNA: TGTGCCAGCAGCCAAGTCCCGGGGAGGGCCAGAAATACGCAGTATTTT
CDR3: CASSQVPGRARNTQYF
V: TRBV14
size: NA
D: TRBD2
J: TRBJ2-3

DNA: TGTGCCAGCGGGCCGGGACAGGTCTATGGCTACACCTTC
CDR3: CASGPGQVYGYTF
V: TRBV6-5
size: few
D: TRBD1
J: TRBJ1-2

DNA: TGCAGTGCTAGAGATCTGTTGCGGGAGGGCCATAGATACGCGTATTTT
CDR3: CSARDLLREGHRYAYF
V: TRBV20-1
size: NA
D: TRBD2
J: TRBJ2-3

DNA: TGCGCCAGCAGTGAGACCCTTAGCTCCTACAATGAGCAGTACTTC
CDR3: CASSETLSSYNEQYF
V: TRBV10-2
size: NA
D: NA
J: TRBJ2-7